This T cell receptor beta chain was identified in a study of T cell responses to AZD1222 COVID-19 vaccine. Study-wide findings and caveats: At study baseline, merely six AZD1222 recipients were seropositive. Repertoires were obtained only post-peak T cell response.

With respect to this clone: Its antigen is not identified.

J gave up 3 bases and V 9 bases, and 7 bases lay outside the gene matches. Germline CDR1 and CDR2: LNHDA and SQIVND (reference sequence). This CDR3 has 13 residues. The table came from immunoSEQ multiplex PCR; TCRdb's copy has only in-frame clones and leaves some out. The sample has roughly 120,000 clones; just over 85% are singletons. This receptor was taken from an adult in good health. This sample comprised peripheral blood, obtained on day 0 of AZD1222 vaccination. The V and J genes are TRBV19 and TRBJ1-2, with TRBD1 identical over 7 bases. The CDR3 loop reads CASARDSYYGYTF. The CDR3 coding sequence is TGTGCCAGCGCCCGGGACAGCTACTATGGCTACACCTTC. Filled out from reference TRBV19 and TRBJ1-2, the complete variable domain reads DGGITQSPKYLFRKEGQNVTLSCEQNLNHDAMYWYRQDPGQGLRLIYYSQIVNDFQKGDIAEGYSVSREKKESFPLTVTSAQKNPTAFYLCASARDSYYGYTFGSGTRLTVV.